This T cell receptor beta chain was captured by sequencing in a study of cytomegalovirus exposure and HLA in healthy donors. Study results and limitations: The study designated some 180 TCR beta chains cytomegalovirus-associated. Segments of the TCR beta V type were, in most cases, productive about 90% or about 30% of the time in an earlier analysis. According to a later analysis, most TCR beta chains associated with CMV appeared HLA-restricted. TRBV6-2, TRBV6-3 and some other V segments were unresolvable in 87-base-pair reads.

The PCR ran on 60 Vbeta and 13 Jbeta primers. TCRdb keeps only in-frame clones here, not all; method: immunoSEQ multiplex PCR. Of under 150,000 clones listed, less than 85% were seen once; the top ten hold under 3%. Concerning this clone itself: As yet, its antigen is unknown.

V lost 7 bases, J lost 4 bases, and 11 bases lay in between. The germline V gene encodes CDR1 MNHNS and CDR2 SASEGT. There are 13 residues in the CDR3. This receptor was obtained from a man younger than 45 in good health and CMV-seronegative. The chain carries TRBV6-1 and TRBJ1-3; D is possibly TRBD1 (5 bases). Sequencing was done on a sample of PBMCs. The CDR3 is CASTSGYGNTIYF. CDR3 DNA sequence: TGTGCCAGCACTTCAGGGTACGGAAACACCATATATTTT.